This T cell receptor (beta chain) comes out of a study of CD8+ T cells in alopecia areata. Study background: In an open-label trial, patients got 5 to 10 mg tofacitinib twice daily. Severity among treated patients was scored by the percentage of scalp area affected. Study conclusions and caveats: Throughout tofacitinib, many expanded lesional clones continued to persist in scalp and blood.

A note on this clone: Its antigen remains unknown.

Documented treatment: oral pan-JAK inhibitor, 5-10 mg twice daily. From alopecia areata patients, lesional scalp punch biopsies and peripheral blood were collected. V lost 3 bases to trimming and J lost 0 bases; unmatched junction nucleotides: 13. The CDR3 loop spans 18 amino acids. CDR1 KGHSH and CDR2 LQKENI come from the germline V gene. Once RNA had been extracted, it was reverse transcribed into cDNA to act as the sequencing template. Profiling relied on immunoSEQ multiplex PCR, and the TCRdb table lists in-frame clones only, not all of them. The table has around 190,000 clones, roughly 66% seen once; the top ten hold over 1%.

The gene calls are TRBV18 and TRBJ1-1; TRBD1 matches 7 bases. This sample comprised CD4+ T cells sorted from blood, obtained at week 24, from a patient treated with tofacitinib. This receptor was obtained from a human donor with alopecia areata. CDR3 nucleotide sequence: TGTGCCAGCTCACCCGATAGACAGGGCCTGGGGTTGAACACTGAAGCTTTCTTT. This translates into CASSPDRQGLGLNTEAFF. The full variable domain, rest sourced from reference TRBV18 and TRBJ1-1, is NAGVMQNPRHLVRRRGQEARLRCSPMKGHSHVYWYRQLPEEGLKFMVYLQKENIIDESGMPKERFSAEFPKEGPSILRIQQVVRGDSAAYFCASSPDRQGLGLNTEAFFGQGTRLTVV.